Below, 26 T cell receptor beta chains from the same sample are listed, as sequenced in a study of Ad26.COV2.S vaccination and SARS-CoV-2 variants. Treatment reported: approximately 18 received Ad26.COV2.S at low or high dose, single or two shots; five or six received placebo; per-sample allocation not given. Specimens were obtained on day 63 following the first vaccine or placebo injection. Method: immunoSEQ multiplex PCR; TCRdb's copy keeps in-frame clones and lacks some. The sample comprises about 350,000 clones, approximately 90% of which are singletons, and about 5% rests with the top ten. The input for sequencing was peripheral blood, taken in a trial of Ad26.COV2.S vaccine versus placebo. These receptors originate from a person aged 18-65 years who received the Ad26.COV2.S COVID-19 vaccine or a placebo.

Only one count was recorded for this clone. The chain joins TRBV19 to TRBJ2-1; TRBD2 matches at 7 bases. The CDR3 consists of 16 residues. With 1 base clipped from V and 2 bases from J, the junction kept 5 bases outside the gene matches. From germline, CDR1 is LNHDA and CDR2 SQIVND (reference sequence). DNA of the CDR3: TGTGCCAGTAGTATAGCCCAGGGAGGGGCCTACAATGAGCAGTTCTTC. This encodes CASSIAQGGAYNEQFF.

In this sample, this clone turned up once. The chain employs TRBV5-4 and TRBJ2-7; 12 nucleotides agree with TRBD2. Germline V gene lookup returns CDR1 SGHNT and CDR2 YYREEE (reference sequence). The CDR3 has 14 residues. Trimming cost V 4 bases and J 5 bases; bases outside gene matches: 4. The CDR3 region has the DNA TGTGCCAGCAGCCCCCGGACTAGCGGGGACGAGCAGTACTTC. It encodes CASSPRTSGDEQYF. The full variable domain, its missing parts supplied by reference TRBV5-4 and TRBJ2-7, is ETGVTQSPTHLIKTRGQQVTLRCSSQSGHNTVSWYQQALGQGPQFIFQYYREEENGRGNFPPRFSGLQFPNYSSELNVNALELDDSALYLCASSPRTSGDEQYFGPGTRLTVT.

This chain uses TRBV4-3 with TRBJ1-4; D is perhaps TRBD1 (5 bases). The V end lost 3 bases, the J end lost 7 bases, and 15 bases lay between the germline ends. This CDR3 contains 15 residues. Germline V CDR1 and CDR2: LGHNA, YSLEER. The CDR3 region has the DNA TGCGCCAGCAGCCAGTCAGGGTTTGAAGGTGAAAAACTGTTTTTT. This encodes CASSQSGFEGEKLFF.

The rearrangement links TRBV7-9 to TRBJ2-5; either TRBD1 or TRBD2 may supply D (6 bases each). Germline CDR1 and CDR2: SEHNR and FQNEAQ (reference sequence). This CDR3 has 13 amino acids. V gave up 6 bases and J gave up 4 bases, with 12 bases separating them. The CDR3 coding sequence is TGTGCCAGCAGTCCAGAGGGGGGAGAGACCCAGTACTTC. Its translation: CASSPEGGETQYF.

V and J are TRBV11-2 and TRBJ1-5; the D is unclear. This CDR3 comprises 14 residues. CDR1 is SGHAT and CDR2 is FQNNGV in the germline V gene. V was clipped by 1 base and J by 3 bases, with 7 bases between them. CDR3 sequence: CASSLGKANQPQHF. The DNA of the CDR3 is TGTGCCAGCAGCTTAGGGAAGGCCAATCAGCCCCAGCATTTT.

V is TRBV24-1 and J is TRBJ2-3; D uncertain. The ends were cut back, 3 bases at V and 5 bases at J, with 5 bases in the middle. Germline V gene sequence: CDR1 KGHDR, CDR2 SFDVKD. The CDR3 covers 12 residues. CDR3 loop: CATSDHRDTQYF. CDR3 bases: TGTGCCACCAGTGATCATAGAGATACGCAGTATTTT.

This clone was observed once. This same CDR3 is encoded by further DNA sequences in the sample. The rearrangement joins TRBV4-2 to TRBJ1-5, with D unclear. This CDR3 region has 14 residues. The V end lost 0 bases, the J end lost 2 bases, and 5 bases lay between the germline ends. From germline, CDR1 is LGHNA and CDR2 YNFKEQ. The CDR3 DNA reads TGTGCCAGCAGCCAAGACCGGGGCAATCAGCCCCAGCATTTT. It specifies CASSQDRGNQPQHF.

CDR3 region: CSVEDVRQGSGYTF. The CDR3 bases are TGCAGCGTTGAAGACGTTCGACAGGGTAGCGGCTACACCTTC. This chain joins TRBV29-1 and TRBJ1-2, with TRBD1 matching over 7 bases. CDR3 size: 14 residues. Looked up from germline, CDR1 is SQVTM and CDR2 is ANQGSEA. After removal of 0 bases from V and 8 bases from J, the junction contained 9 bases not matched to a gene.

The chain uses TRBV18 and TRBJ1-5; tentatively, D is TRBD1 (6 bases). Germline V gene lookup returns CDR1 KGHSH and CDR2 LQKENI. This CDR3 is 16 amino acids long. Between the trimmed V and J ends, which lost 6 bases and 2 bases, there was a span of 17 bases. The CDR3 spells CASSDNRVLGNQPQHF. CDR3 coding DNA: TGTGCCAGCTCGGATAACAGGGTATTAGGCAATCAGCCCCAGCATTTT.

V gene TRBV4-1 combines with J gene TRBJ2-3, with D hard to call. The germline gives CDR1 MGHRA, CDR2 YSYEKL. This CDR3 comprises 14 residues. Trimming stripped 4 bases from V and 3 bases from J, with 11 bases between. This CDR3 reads CASSPFLVTDTQYF. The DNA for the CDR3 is TGCGCCAGCAGCCCCTTCCTAGTGACAGATACGCAGTATTTT.

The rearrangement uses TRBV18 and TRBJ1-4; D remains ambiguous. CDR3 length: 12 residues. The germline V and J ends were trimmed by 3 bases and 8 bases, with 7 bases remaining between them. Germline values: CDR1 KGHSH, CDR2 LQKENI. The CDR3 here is CASSPNSEKLFF. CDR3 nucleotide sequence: TGTGCCAGCTCACCTAACAGCGAAAAACTGTTTTTT.

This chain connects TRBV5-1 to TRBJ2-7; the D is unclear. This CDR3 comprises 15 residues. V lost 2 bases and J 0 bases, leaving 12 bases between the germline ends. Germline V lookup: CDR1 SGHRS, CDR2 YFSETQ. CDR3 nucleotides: TGCGCCAGCAGCTTAAATGCAGGCGACTCCTACGAGCAGTACTTC. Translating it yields CASSLNAGDSYEQYF.

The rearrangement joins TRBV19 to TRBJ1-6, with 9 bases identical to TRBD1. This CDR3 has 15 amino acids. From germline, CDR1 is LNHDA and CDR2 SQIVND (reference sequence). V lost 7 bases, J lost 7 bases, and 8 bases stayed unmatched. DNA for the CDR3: TGTGCCAGTACCGCGACAGGGGGAGGGAATTCACCCCTCCACTTT. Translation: CASTATGGGNSPLHF.

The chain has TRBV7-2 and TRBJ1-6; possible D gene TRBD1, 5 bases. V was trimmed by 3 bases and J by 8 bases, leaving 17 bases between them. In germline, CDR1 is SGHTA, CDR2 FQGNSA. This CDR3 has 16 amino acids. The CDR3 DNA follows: TGTGCCAGCAGCTTCTTGTTGGGGACCGGACATTCACCCCTCCACTTT. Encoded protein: CASSFLLGTGHSPLHF.

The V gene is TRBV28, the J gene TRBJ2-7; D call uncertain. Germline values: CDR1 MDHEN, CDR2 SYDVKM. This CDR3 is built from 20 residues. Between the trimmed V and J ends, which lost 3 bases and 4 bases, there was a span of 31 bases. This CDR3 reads CASSLLGNRLAPSVPYEQYF. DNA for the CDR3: TGTGCCAGCAGTTTGCTCGGTAATAGGTTGGCCCCGTCAGTCCCGTACGAGCAGTACTTC.

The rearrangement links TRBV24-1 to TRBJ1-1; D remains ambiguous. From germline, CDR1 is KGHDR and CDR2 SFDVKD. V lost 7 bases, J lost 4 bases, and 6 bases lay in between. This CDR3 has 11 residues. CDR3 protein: CATRHGTEAFF. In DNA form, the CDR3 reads TGTGCCACCAGACACGGCACTGAAGCTTTCTTT.

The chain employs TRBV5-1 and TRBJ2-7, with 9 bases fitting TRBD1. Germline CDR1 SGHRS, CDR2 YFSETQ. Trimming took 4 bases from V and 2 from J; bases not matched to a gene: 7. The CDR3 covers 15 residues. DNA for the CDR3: TGCGCCAGCAGCGTAGCCGGGACAGGGACCTACGAGCAGTACTTC. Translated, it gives CASSVAGTGTYEQYF.

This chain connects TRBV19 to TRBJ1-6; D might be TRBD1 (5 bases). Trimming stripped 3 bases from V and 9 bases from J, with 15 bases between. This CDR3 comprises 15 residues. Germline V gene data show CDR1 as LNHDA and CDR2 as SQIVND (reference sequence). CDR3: CASSMVGGEGSPLHF. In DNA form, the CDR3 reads TGTGCCAGTAGTATGGTTGGGGGAGAAGGTTCACCCCTCCACTTT.

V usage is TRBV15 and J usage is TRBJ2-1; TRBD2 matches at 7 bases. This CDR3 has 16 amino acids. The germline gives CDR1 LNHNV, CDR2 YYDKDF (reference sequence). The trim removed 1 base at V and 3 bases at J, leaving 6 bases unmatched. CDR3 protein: CATSRVSGNLYNEQFF. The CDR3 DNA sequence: TGTGCCACCAGCAGAGTGAGCGGGAACCTCTACAATGAGCAGTTCTTC.

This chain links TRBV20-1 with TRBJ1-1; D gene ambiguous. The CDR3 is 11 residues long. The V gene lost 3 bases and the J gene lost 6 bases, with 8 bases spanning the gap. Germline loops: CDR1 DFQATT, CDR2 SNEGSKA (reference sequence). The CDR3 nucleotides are TGCAGTGCTAGGGTTGATTCTGAAGCTTTCTTT. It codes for CSARVDSEAFF.

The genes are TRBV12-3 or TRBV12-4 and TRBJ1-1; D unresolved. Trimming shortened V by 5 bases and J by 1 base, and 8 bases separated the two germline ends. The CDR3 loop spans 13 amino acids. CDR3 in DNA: TGTGCCAGCAGTCCCCGGGGGAACACTGAAGCTTTCTTT. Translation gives CASSPRGNTEAFF.

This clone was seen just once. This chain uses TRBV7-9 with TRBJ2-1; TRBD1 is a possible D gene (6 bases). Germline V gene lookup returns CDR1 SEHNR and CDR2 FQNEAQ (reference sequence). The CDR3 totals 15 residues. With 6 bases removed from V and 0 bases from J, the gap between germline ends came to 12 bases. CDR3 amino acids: CASRDGQNSYNEQFF. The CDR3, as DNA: TGTGCCAGCAGGGACGGACAGAACTCCTACAATGAGCAGTTCTTC. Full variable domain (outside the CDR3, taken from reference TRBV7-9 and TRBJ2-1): DTGVSQNPRHKITKRGQNVTFRCDPISEHNRLYWYRQTLGQGPEFLTYFQNEAQLEKSRLLSDRFSAERPKGSFSTLEIQRTEQGDSAMYLCASRDGQNSYNEQFFGPGTRLTVL.

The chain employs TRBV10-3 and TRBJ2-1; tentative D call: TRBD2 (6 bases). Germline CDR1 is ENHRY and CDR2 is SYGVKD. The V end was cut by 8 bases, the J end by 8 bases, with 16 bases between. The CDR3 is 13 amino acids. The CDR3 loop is CAISTRIHDEQFF. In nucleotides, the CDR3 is TGTGCCATCTCGACTAGGATACATGATGAGCAGTTCTTC.

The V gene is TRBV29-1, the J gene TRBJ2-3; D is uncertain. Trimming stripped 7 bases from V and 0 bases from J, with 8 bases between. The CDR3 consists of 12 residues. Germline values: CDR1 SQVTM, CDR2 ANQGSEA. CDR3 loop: CSAGPSTDTQYF. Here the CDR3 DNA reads TGCAGCGCGGGTCCTAGCACAGATACGCAGTATTTT.

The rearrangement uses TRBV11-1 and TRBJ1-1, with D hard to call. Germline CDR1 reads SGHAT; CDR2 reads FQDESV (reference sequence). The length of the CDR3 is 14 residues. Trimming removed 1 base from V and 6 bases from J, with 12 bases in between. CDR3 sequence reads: CASSLDGVRAEAFF. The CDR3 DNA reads TGTGCCAGCAGCTTAGATGGGGTAAGGGCTGAAGCTTTCTTT.

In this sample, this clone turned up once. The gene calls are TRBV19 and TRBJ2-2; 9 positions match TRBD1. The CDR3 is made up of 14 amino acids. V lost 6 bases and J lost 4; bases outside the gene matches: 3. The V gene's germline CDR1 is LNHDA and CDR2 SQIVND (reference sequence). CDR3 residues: CASSVTGGTGELFF. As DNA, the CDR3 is TGTGCCAGTAGCGTGACAGGGGGCACCGGGGAGCTGTTTTTT.